In this sample, the clone carrying this T cell receptor (beta chain) turned up many times. The CDR3 is 13 amino acids. The germline V gene encodes CDR1 LNHDA and CDR2 SQIVND (reference sequence). V shed 7 bases and J shed 2 bases, with 11 bases lying between them. This sample stems from a study of blood T cell repertoires in COVID-19. Study as a whole: There were acute and convalescent COVID-19 samples, and they came from the United States, Italy and Spain. Sample material is recorded as cDNA or gDNA derived from T cells, B-cell-depleted T cells, or PBMCs.

Original processing methods: Quantification of nucleated cells was approximated via reference gene primer amplification. Only in-frame clones appear in the TCRdb table, and some are missing; sequencing was by immunoSEQ multiplex PCR. The V and J calls and clone size come from that table; D and trimming were worked out from the DNA. The sample holds about 140,000 clones, 77% seen once. The sequence was obtained from a woman aged 50 to 65 with active or convalescent COVID-19. The rearrangement uses TRBV19 and TRBJ1-2; maybe TRBD1 (5 bases). The sample was peripheral blood. CDR3 amino acids: CASKAGLNYGYTF. CDR3 nucleotide sequence: TGTGCCAGTAAGGCAGGGCTAAACTATGGCTACACCTTC. Full variable domain (remainder filled in from reference TRBV19 and TRBJ1-2): DGGITQSPKYLFRKEGQNVTLSCEQNLNHDAMYWYRQDPGQGLRLIYYSQIVNDFQKGDIAEGYSVSREKKESFPLTVTSAQKNPTAFYLCASKAGLNYGYTFGSGTRLTVV.